The 30 T cell receptor beta chains listed next were all sequenced from one sample in a study of cytomegalovirus exposure and HLA in healthy donors. Method: immunoSEQ multiplex PCR; TCRdb's copy keeps in-frame clones and lacks some. Seen here are 100,000 to 150,000 clones, more than 70% observed once, and the top ten hold 1.4% to 1.5%. The material sequenced was PBMCs. Every receptor here comes from a young man in good health and CMV-seronegative.

The chain links TRBV29-1 to TRBJ1-6, with D tentatively TRBD1 (6 bases). V gave up 7 bases and J gave up 4 bases, with 23 bases separating them. The CDR3 runs to 17 residues. CDR1 and CDR2 from the germline V gene are SQVTM and ANQGSEA. In nucleotides, the CDR3 is TGCAGCGCCCGACTGACTGAGGGGGATTCTTATAATTCACCCCTCCACTTT. Translating it yields CSARLTEGDSYNSPLHF.

J is TRBJ2-4 and V is TRBV19; 12 bases line up with TRBD2. The germline CDR1 and CDR2 sequences are LNHDA and SQIVND (reference sequence). The ends lost 2 bases at V and 8 bases at J; junction bases unmatched: 7. This CDR3 is built from 16 residues. The CDR3: CASSITLAGGGDIQYF. DNA for the CDR3: TGTGCCAGTAGTATAACACTAGCGGGAGGCGGTGACATTCAGTACTTC.

The chain links TRBV27 to TRBJ2-7, with TRBD2 matching 11 bases. The V gene's germline CDR1 is MNHEY and CDR2 SMNVEV (reference sequence). V shed 5 bases and J 2 bases; nucleotides not matched to a gene: 2. The CDR3 is made up of 14 amino acids. In DNA form, the CDR3 reads TGTGCCAGCAGTCCACTAGCGGGGGCCTACGAGCAGTACTTC. This encodes CASSPLAGAYEQYF.

The genes are TRBV7-9 and TRBJ1-2, with TRBD1 matching over 12 bases. This CDR3 has 16 residues. V shed 0 bases and J 4 bases; nucleotides not matched to a gene: 3. The germline CDR1 and CDR2 sequences are SEHNR and FQNEAQ (reference sequence). CDR3 amino acids: CASSLAGTGGFYGYTF. In nucleotides, the CDR3 is TGTGCCAGCAGCTTAGCAGGGACAGGGGGCTTCTATGGCTACACCTTC.

Turning to this clone: Different DNA sequences within this sample yield the same CDR3. The genes are TRBV5-1 and TRBJ2-7, with TRBD2 matching 7 bases. Per germline, CDR1 SGHRS and CDR2 YFSETQ. V lost 0 bases, J lost 5 bases, and 5 bases stayed unmatched. This CDR3 has 14 amino acids. CDR3: CASSLGAGWNEQYF. CDR3 bases: TGCGCCAGCAGCTTGGGAGCGGGATGGAACGAGCAGTACTTC.

The chain uses TRBV7-2 and TRBJ2-7, with 11 bases identical to TRBD2. V lost 5 bases and J lost 2; bases outside the gene matches: 8. This CDR3 is built from 16 residues. Germline CDR1 and CDR2: SGHTA and FQGNSA. CDR3 loop: CASSTDGTSGAYEQYF. The DNA for the CDR3 is TGTGCCAGCAGCACGGACGGGACTAGCGGAGCCTACGAGCAGTACTTC.

The chain carries TRBV6-4 and TRBJ2-1; 10 bases map to TRBD2. Germline values: CDR1 MRHNA, CDR2 SNTAGT. This CDR3 has 14 amino acids. V was clipped by 3 bases and J by 9 bases; unmatched bases: 5. CDR3 bases: TGTGCCAGCAGTGAGCTACTAGCGGGAACTGAGCAGTTCTTC. Its protein product is CASSELLAGTEQFF.

The chain employs TRBV14 and TRBJ2-1; 9 bases map to TRBD2. The J segment lost 7 bases and the V segment lost 0 bases, leaving 4 bases of the junction unmatched. CDR1 SGHDN and CDR2 FVKESK come from the germline V gene. This CDR3 has 15 amino acids. CDR3 region: CASSQELAGKNEQFF. The CDR3 region has the DNA TGTGCCAGCAGCCAAGAACTAGCGGGCAAGAATGAGCAGTTCTTC.

This chain connects TRBV18 to TRBJ2-7, with 8 bases that match TRBD1. The CDR3 loop spans 13 amino acids. The germline CDR1 and CDR2 sequences are KGHSH and LQKENI. Losses at the gene ends were 3 bases for V and 5 bases for J; bases not matched to a gene: 3. The CDR3 sequence: CASSPAGGHEQYF. As DNA, the CDR3 is TGTGCCAGCTCACCGGCAGGGGGCCACGAGCAGTACTTC.

V gene TRBV5-1 combines with J gene TRBJ2-1, with TRBD2 identical over 8 bases. J was trimmed by 6 bases and V by 0 bases; bases with no gene match: 11. CDR3 length: 17 amino acids. Germline lookup yields CDR1 SGHRS and CDR2 YFSETQ. The CDR3 DNA reads TGCGCCAGCAGCTTGGTCCCCACTAGCGGAATCCTCAATGAGCAGTTCTTC. Residues: CASSLVPTSGILNEQFF.

The chain carries TRBV4-1 and TRBJ1-2; D gene ambiguous. The CDR3 contains 15 residues. V dropped 4 bases and J dropped 7 bases, with 19 bases sitting between them. The V gene's germline CDR1 is MGHRA and CDR2 YSYEKL. The CDR3 loop reads CASSPRAEARAGYTF. The CDR3 nucleotides are TGCGCCAGCAGCCCGCGGGCGGAAGCCCGCGCTGGCTACACCTTC.

V usage is TRBV15 and J usage is TRBJ1-3; 7 bases match TRBD1. The ends lost 5 bases at V and 2 bases at J; junction bases unmatched: 6. CDR3 size: 15 residues. Germline CDR1 LNHNV, CDR2 YYDKDF (reference sequence). CDR3 coding DNA: TGTGCCACCAGCCCTACAGGGGCGGCTGGAAACACCATATATTTT. It yields the protein CATSPTGAAGNTIYF.

In its sample, this clone was seen a few times. This chain links TRBV5-1 with TRBJ2-1; weak D call: TRBD2 (6 bases). The germline V gene encodes CDR1 SGHRS and CDR2 YFSETQ. The V gene lost 7 bases and the J gene lost 4 bases, with 9 bases spanning the gap. CDR3 length: 12 amino acids. The chain's CDR3 is CASQEGYNEQFF. CDR3 DNA: TGCGCCAGCCAGGAGGGTTACAATGAGCAGTTCTTC.

CDR3 amino acids: CASRRDLDRGETQYF. DNA for the CDR3: TGTGCCAGCAGACGGGATCTAGACAGGGGTGAGACCCAGTACTTC. The chain uses TRBV7-6 and TRBJ2-5, with 8 positions matching TRBD1. V gave up 6 bases and J gave up 5 bases; unmatched junction bases: 11. The CDR3 extends over 15 amino acids. Germline V lookup: CDR1 SGHVS, CDR2 FNYEAQ.

V gene TRBV7-9 combines with J gene TRBJ2-1; D ambiguous. The length of the CDR3 is 12 residues. CDR1 and CDR2 (germline): SEHNR, FQNEAQ (reference sequence). V lost 7 bases and J 6 bases, leaving 10 bases between the germline ends. The CDR3 protein is CASMESVNEQFF. CDR3 nucleotide sequence: TGTGCCAGCATGGAGAGTGTCAATGAGCAGTTCTTC. The full variable domain, in which reference TRBV7-9 and TRBJ2-1 provide the parts outside the CDR3, is DTGVSQNPRHKITKRGQNVTFRCDPISEHNRLYWYRQTLGQGPEFLTYFQNEAQLEKSRLLSDRFSAERPKGSFSTLEIQRTEQGDSAMYLCASMESVNEQFFGPGTRLTVL.

The CDR3 here is CASSQEGQGVPGYTF. The CDR3 nucleotides are TGTGCCAGCAGCCAAGAGGGTCAGGGGGTCCCAGGCTACACCTTC. The chain is built from TRBV4-2 and TRBJ1-2; 7 bases fit TRBD1. There are 15 residues in the CDR3. Germline values: CDR1 LGHNA, CDR2 YNFKEQ. The junction had 9 bases not matched to a gene; V was cut back by 0 bases and J by 8 bases.

This clone was seen a few times. CDR3 coding DNA: TGTGCCAGCAGCCAAGGGGCATATGGCTACACCTTC. Translating gives CASSQGAYGYTF. This chain uses TRBV6-5 with TRBJ1-2, with a possible D match to TRBD1 (5 bases). The V and J ends lost 6 bases and 5 bases respectively, with 10 bases between them. The CDR3 totals 12 residues. Germline V gene lookup returns CDR1 MNHEY and CDR2 SVGAGI.

This chain uses TRBV5-8 with TRBJ2-2, with D tentatively TRBD2 (5 bases). The CDR3 sequence is 13 residues long. Germline assignment: CDR1 SGHTS and CDR2 YDEGEE. V was shortened by 0 bases and J by 7 bases, with 7 bases between the two germline ends. This CDR3 reads CASSLVRVGELFF. The CDR3 coding sequence is TGTGCCAGCAGCTTGGTGAGGGTCGGGGAGCTGTTTTTT.

The chain is built from TRBV11-1 and TRBJ1-1; TRBD1 might be the D (6 bases). This CDR3 contains 15 residues. CDR1 SGHAT and CDR2 FQDESV come from the germline V gene (reference sequence). V gave up 7 bases and J gave up 1 base, with 16 bases separating them. The chain's CDR3 is CASTGGAAPNTEAFF. The CDR3 DNA reads TGTGCCAGCACCGGGGGGGCCGCGCCGAACACTGAAGCTTTCTTT.

The rearrangement joins TRBV7-6 to TRBJ1-2, with D possibly being TRBD1 (5 bases). The germline gives CDR1 SGHVS, CDR2 FNYEAQ. The CDR3 runs to 18 residues. V lost 2 bases, J lost 1 base, and 20 bases lay in between. DNA for the CDR3: TGTGCCAGCAGCTTAATCAGCGGGCGGGGGGTCCTTAACTATGGCTACACCTTC. Amino acids: CASSLISGRGVLNYGYTF.

The V call is TRBV30, the J call TRBJ2-7; TRBD1 might be the D (6 bases). Germline CDR1 GTSNPN, CDR2 SVGIG (reference sequence). Trimming pared 3 bases from V and 4 bases from J, leaving 10 bases between. The CDR3 has 12 amino acids. The CDR3 region is CAWSEQGYEQYF. The CDR3 region has the DNA TGTGCCTGGAGCGAACAGGGATACGAGCAGTACTTC.

This chain connects TRBV29-1 to TRBJ2-3; maybe TRBD2 (5 bases). Germline V gene data show CDR1 as SQVTM and CDR2 as ANQGSEA. Trimming took 4 bases from V and 7 from J, leaving 9 bases between them. This CDR3 has 11 amino acids. The DNA of the CDR3 is TGCAGCGTTGTGTCGGGGTATACGCAGTATTTT. Protein: CSVVSGYTQYF.

The V call is TRBV5-4, the J call TRBJ1-2; D possibly corresponds to TRBD1 (6 bases). The CDR3 length is 15 residues. CDR1 is SGHNT and CDR2 is YYREEE in the germline V gene (reference sequence). V lost 1 base and J 4 bases, leaving 14 bases between the germline ends. CDR3 nucleotides: TGTGCCAGCAGCTTGCAACGACAGGTGCTCTATGGCTACACCTTC. Amino acid sequence: CASSLQRQVLYGYTF.

The chain employs TRBV5-1 and TRBJ2-1; 7 positions match TRBD2. Per the germline V gene, CDR1 is SGHRS and CDR2 is YFSETQ. V shed 7 bases and J 4 bases; nucleotides not matched to a gene: 8. This CDR3 is built from 14 residues. The CDR3: CASHPSSGYNEQFF. CDR3 sequence (DNA): TGCGCCAGCCACCCAAGTAGCGGGTACAATGAGCAGTTCTTC.

Here the CDR3 reads CASKSPDRGYEQYF. The CDR3 DNA reads as TGCGCCAGCAAATCCCCGGACAGGGGTTACGAGCAGTACTTC. The chain joins TRBV10-2 to TRBJ2-7; 9 bases line up with TRBD1. Germline V gene lookup returns CDR1 WSHSY and CDR2 SAAADI. V lost 7 bases and J lost 4; bases outside the gene matches: 8. The CDR3 is made up of 14 amino acids.

The J gene is TRBJ2-3, the V gene TRBV5-6, with D possibly TRBD2 on 6 matching bases. CDR1 is SGHDT and CDR2 is YYEEEE in the germline V gene. V was shortened by 2 bases and J by 1 base, with 11 bases between the two germline ends. This CDR3 contains 15 residues. The CDR3 nucleotides read TGTGCCAGCAGCTTTTTAGCGGCCCGCACAGATACGCAGTATTTT. This sequence encodes CASSFLAARTDTQYF.

This clone showed up just a few times. The genes are TRBV5-4 and TRBJ2-1, with D unclear. The germline V gene encodes CDR1 SGHNT and CDR2 YYREEE (reference sequence). Trimming pared 0 bases from V and 0 bases from J, leaving 7 bases between. The CDR3 extends over 15 amino acids. DNA for the CDR3: TGTGCCAGCAGCTTGGGCACGAGCTCCTACAATGAGCAGTTCTTC. Its translation: CASSLGTSSYNEQFF.

V usage is TRBV7-9 and J usage is TRBJ2-7, with 11 nucleotides matching TRBD2. The CDR3 extends over 16 amino acids. Germline lookup yields CDR1 SEHNR and CDR2 FQNEAQ (reference sequence). The V and J ends lost 3 bases and 4 bases, in that order; junction bases with no gene match: 8. CDR3 coding DNA: TGTGCCAGCAGCTTCACCTTGCTAGCGGGAGGTTACGAGCAGTACTTC. This codes for CASSFTLLAGGYEQYF.

The chain uses TRBV6-1 and TRBJ2-6, with TRBD2 matching 10 bases. In germline, CDR1 is MNHNS, CDR2 SASEGT. The CDR3 consists of 17 residues. Trimming at V came to 3 bases and at J to 2 bases, leaving 4 bases not matched to a gene. Written as DNA, the CDR3 is TGTGCCAGCAGTGATCTAGCGGGAGTACCTGGGGCCAACGTCCTGACTTTC. Protein product: CASSDLAGVPGANVLTF.

This chain connects TRBV7-2 to TRBJ2-7; D might be TRBD2 (7 bases). V was trimmed by 6 bases and J by 5 bases, leaving 11 bases between them. Germline loops: CDR1 SGHTA, CDR2 FQGNSA. The length of the CDR3 is 12 residues. The CDR3 loop is CASRMGGHEQYF. CDR3 bases: TGTGCCAGCAGGATGGGGGGGCACGAGCAGTACTTC. The full variable domain, rest sourced from reference TRBV7-2 and TRBJ2-7, is GAGVSQSPSNKVTEKGKDVELRCDPISGHTALYWYRQSLGQGLEFLIYFQGNSAPDKSGLPSDRFSAERTGGSVSTLTIQRTQQEDSAVYLCASRMGGHEQYFGPGTRLTVT.